These 31 T cell receptor beta chains share one sample of origin, sequenced in a study of control samples from healthy donors and cancer patients. Profiling relied on immunoSEQ multiplex PCR, and the TCRdb table lists in-frame clones only, not all of them. The sample carries about 100,000 clones, roughly 90% recorded once. The sequencing sample was made of blood. Source of these receptors: a woman in her 50s in good health.

The genes are TRBV5-4 and TRBJ2-6; maybe TRBD1 (7 bases). V was cut by 4 bases and J by 0 bases, with 14 bases left in between. The V gene's germline CDR1 is SGHNT and CDR2 YYREEE (reference sequence). The CDR3 length is 17 residues. CDR3 sequence (DNA): TGTGCCAGCAGCCGGGCAGGGGGGCGCTCTGGGGCCAACGTCCTGACTTTC. Its protein is CASSRAGGRSGANVLTF. The variable domain in full, with the rest retrieved from reference TRBV5-4 and TRBJ2-6, is ETGVTQSPTHLIKTRGQQVTLRCSSQSGHNTVSWYQQALGQGPQFIFQYYREEENGRGNFPPRFSGLQFPNYSSELNVNALELDDSALYLCASSRAGGRSGANVLTFGAGSRLTVL.

This chain joins TRBV19 and TRBJ1-1, with TRBD1 as a possible D gene (5 bases). Trimming stripped 5 bases from V and 2 bases from J, with 9 bases between. CDR1 is LNHDA and CDR2 is SQIVND in the germline V gene (reference sequence). The CDR3 is made up of 13 amino acids. This CDR3 reads CASSPGENTEAFF. In DNA, the CDR3 is TGTGCCAGTAGTCCGGGGGAAAACACTGAAGCTTTCTTT.

The V gene is TRBV7-9, the J gene TRBJ2-2; tentatively, D is TRBD2 (5 bases). The ends were cut back, 5 bases at V and 6 bases at J, with 19 bases in the middle. The germline CDR1 and CDR2 sequences are SEHNR and FQNEAQ (reference sequence). This CDR3 has 16 amino acids. The CDR3 bases are TGTGCCAGCAGCGCACCTTCGGGGATCAGCTCCGGGGAGCTGTTTTTT. Residues: CASSAPSGISSGELFF.

This sequence joins TRBV4-1 and TRBJ2-2, with D possibly matching TRBD1 (5 bases). V was cut by 4 bases and J by 0 bases, with 9 bases left in between. The CDR3 is 15 amino acids. Germline CDR1 MGHRA, CDR2 YSYEKL. CDR3 sequence (DNA): TGCGCCAGCAGCCTCCAGACAGCGAACACCGGGGAGCTGTTTTTT. Translation: CASSLQTANTGELFF.

The V gene is TRBV6-5, the J gene TRBJ1-2; a possible D gene is TRBD1 (5 bases). Germline CDR1 and CDR2: MNHEY and SVGAGI. The V end lost 6 bases, the J end lost 0 bases, and 14 bases lay between the germline ends. The CDR3 length is 15 residues. CDR3 sequence reads: CASSSGTASNYGYTF. In nucleotides, the CDR3 is TGTGCCAGCAGCTCAGGGACGGCGTCTAACTATGGCTACACCTTC.

The chain couples TRBV2 to TRBJ2-7; no definite D call. V was trimmed by 2 bases and J by 6 bases, leaving 8 bases between them. CDR3 length: 12 residues. Germline lookup yields CDR1 SNHLY and CDR2 FYNNEI. Here the CDR3 DNA reads TGTGCCAGCAGTGAAACTGGGGTCGAGCAGTACTTC. As protein: CASSETGVEQYF.

This rearrangement joins TRBV2 to TRBJ1-1; 7 nucleotides agree with TRBD1. V was pared by 4 bases and J by 0 bases, with 5 bases of the junction left unmatched. Germline lookup yields CDR1 SNHLY and CDR2 FYNNEI. CDR3 length: 15 residues. CDR3 sequence reads: CASSGYRGLNTEAFF. For the CDR3, the DNA is TGTGCCAGCAGTGGATACAGGGGCCTGAACACTGAAGCTTTCTTT.

The gene calls are TRBV4-1 and TRBJ2-2; the D gene could be TRBD1 or TRBD2 (5 bases each). CDR3 length: 14 residues. Germline V gives CDR1 MGHRA, CDR2 YSYEKL. The V and J ends lost 0 bases and 6 bases respectively, with 8 bases between them. CDR3 amino acids: CASSQDPGPGELFF. CDR3 nucleotides: TGCGCCAGCAGCCAAGACCCGGGGCCCGGGGAGCTGTTTTTT.

This clone was seen once. Here the CDR3 DNA reads TGTGCCTTCCTAGGACGGGGGAACACTGAAGCTTTCTTT. Translated: CAFLGRGNTEAFF. The chain links TRBV30 to TRBJ1-1; D not certain. The CDR3 covers 13 residues. CDR1 and CDR2 from the germline V gene are GTSNPN and SVGIG (reference sequence). Trimming stripped 7 bases from V and 1 base from J, with 13 bases between.

The CDR3: CASRSQGSNQPQHF. The CDR3 bases are TGTGCCAGCAGGAGCCAGGGTAGCAATCAGCCCCAGCATTTT. The chain uses TRBV5-6 and TRBJ1-5; D is possibly TRBD1 (5 bases). Germline values: CDR1 SGHDT, CDR2 YYEEEE. V lost 5 bases, J lost 0 bases, and 9 bases lay in between. This CDR3 region has 14 residues.

The chain couples TRBV13 to TRBJ1-1, with 7 nucleotides matching TRBD1. Germline CDR1 PRHDT, CDR2 FYEKMQ (reference sequence). The trim removed 4 bases at V and 2 bases at J, leaving 4 bases unmatched. The CDR3 runs to 14 residues. The CDR3 sequence: CASSSRGVNTEAFF. CDR3 nucleotides: TGTGCCAGCAGCTCCAGGGGGGTCAACACTGAAGCTTTCTTT.

V and J are TRBV7-9 and TRBJ2-7, with a tentative D call TRBD2 (5 bases). The germline V gene has CDR1 SEHNR and CDR2 FQNEAQ (reference sequence). The CDR3 length is 17 residues. The ends were cut back, 4 bases at V and 3 bases at J, with 22 bases in the middle. The CDR3 protein is CASSSADYFQRSYEQYV. The CDR3, as DNA: TGTGCCAGCAGCTCAGCCGACTATTTCCAGCGGAGCTACGAGCAGTACGTC.

The chain combines TRBV6-6 with TRBJ1-4; TRBD1 might be the D (5 bases). This CDR3 has 15 amino acids. V was shortened by 2 bases and J by 7 bases, with 14 bases between the two germline ends. Germline V gene sequence: CDR1 MNHNY, CDR2 SVGAGI (reference sequence). The CDR3 bases are TGTGCCAGCAGTTACGCCTCCGGGACCGCTGAAAAACTGTTTTTT. It translates to CASSYASGTAEKLFF.

The chain uses TRBV7-8 and TRBJ2-1, with no clear D. Deletions cut 5 bases from V and 9 bases from J, with 14 bases between. The germline CDR1 and CDR2 sequences are SGHVS and FQNEAQ. The CDR3 loop spans 13 amino acids. The chain's CDR3 is CASSPMGIGEQFF. The CDR3 nucleotides read TGTGCCAGCAGCCCTATGGGGATCGGTGAGCAGTTCTTC.

This chain joins TRBV12-5 and TRBJ1-1; weak D call: TRBD1 (5 bases). CDR1 and CDR2 (germline): LGHNT, FRNRAP. V lost 0 bases and J 0 bases, leaving 20 bases between the germline ends. The CDR3 totals 19 residues. CDR3 in amino acids: CASGLVRGVSMIMNTEAFF. CDR3 sequence (DNA): TGTGCTAGTGGTTTGGTACGGGGGGTCAGCATGATCATGAACACTGAAGCTTTCTTT.

The chain links TRBV18 to TRBJ1-1, with D possibly TRBD1 on 6 matching bases. V was shortened by 3 bases and J by 4 bases, with 15 bases between the two germline ends. The CDR3 totals 15 residues. CDR1 KGHSH and CDR2 LQKENI come from the germline V gene. The CDR3: CASSPVLQGFTEAFF. CDR3 DNA sequence: TGTGCCAGCTCACCGGTGTTACAGGGCTTCACTGAAGCTTTCTTT.

The chain couples TRBV18 to TRBJ1-1; D uncertain. Trimming stripped 3 bases from V and 3 bases from J, with 8 bases between. The CDR3 is made up of 13 amino acids. Per the germline V gene, CDR1 is KGHSH and CDR2 is LQKENI. CDR3 in DNA: TGTGCCAGCTCACCCGTCTCGGACACTGAAGCTTTCTTT. Translated: CASSPVSDTEAFF.

This sequence joins TRBV7-3 and TRBJ2-2, with D perhaps TRBD1 or TRBD2 (6 bases each). Germline V lookup: CDR1 SGHTA, CDR2 FQGTGA. CDR3 length: 16 amino acids. V dropped 5 bases and J dropped 4 bases, with 17 bases sitting between them. The CDR3 sequence is CASSDGGTKFTGELFF. CDR3 nucleotide sequence: TGTGCCAGCAGCGATGGGGGGACAAAGTTCACCGGGGAGCTGTTTTTT.

The CDR3 DNA is TGTGCCAGCAGTGAACTTTCCCGGGGGACCGGTAACTATGGCTACACCTTC. It yields the protein CASSELSRGTGNYGYTF. The chain combines TRBV25-1 with TRBJ1-2, with D perhaps TRBD1 (5 bases). The V gene's germline CDR1 is MGHDK and CDR2 SYGVNS. CDR3 size: 17 residues. V shed 2 bases and J shed 1 base, with 17 bases lying between them.

The chain uses TRBV24-1 and TRBJ2-5; D may correspond to TRBD1 or TRBD2 (5 bases each). This CDR3 is built from 13 residues. From germline, CDR1 is KGHDR and CDR2 SFDVKD. Trimming stripped 9 bases from V and 3 bases from J, with 13 bases between. CDR3 amino acids: CATSGFGEETQYF. The CDR3 nucleotides are TGTGCCACCTCAGGGTTCGGGGAAGAGACCCAGTACTTC.

This chain connects TRBV27 to TRBJ2-5, with TRBD1 identical over 7 bases. Germline V gene lookup returns CDR1 MNHEY and CDR2 SMNVEV (reference sequence). The CDR3 is 12 residues long. The ends lost 5 bases at V and 5 bases at J; junction bases unmatched: 2. CDR3 nucleotide sequence: TGTGCCAGCAGTGAGACAGGGGAGACCCAGTACTTC. Protein product: CASSETGETQYF.

The chain uses TRBV9 and TRBJ2-3; 8 bases fit TRBD2. V shed 1 base and J 4 bases; nucleotides not matched to a gene: 14. Per the germline V gene, CDR1 is SGDLS and CDR2 is YYNGEE. This CDR3 has 18 residues. CDR3 sequence reads: CASSVLSGASKFADTQYF. CDR3 bases: TGTGCCAGCAGCGTACTTAGCGGGGCGTCCAAATTTGCAGATACGCAGTATTTT.

The chain is built from TRBV29-1 and TRBJ1-1, with a tentative D call TRBD1 (5 bases). Looked up from germline, CDR1 is SQVTM and CDR2 is ANQGSEA. The CDR3 totals 13 residues. Trimming removed 4 bases at V and 0 bases at J, with 9 bases between. The DNA for the CDR3 is TGCAGCGTTGCAGGGAAGATGAACACTGAAGCTTTCTTT. It translates to CSVAGKMNTEAFF.

Only a few counts were recorded for this clone. The chain combines TRBV27 with TRBJ1-6, with a possible D match to TRBD1 (5 bases). Germline assignment: CDR1 MNHEY and CDR2 SMNVEV (reference sequence). The CDR3 consists of 13 residues. Trimming cost V 5 bases and J 9 bases, with 11 bases left between them. The CDR3 protein is CASSVLGGSPLHF. The CDR3 bases are TGTGCCAGCAGTGTCCTGGGGGGTTCACCCCTCCACTTT.

The rearrangement links TRBV23-1 to TRBJ1-3, with D unresolved. TRBV23-1 is recorded as an ORF, its role being uncertain. There are 10 residues in the CDR3. V gave up 10 bases and J gave up 5 bases, with 6 bases separating them. The CDR3 reads CATTRNTIYF. In DNA, the CDR3 is TGCGCCACCACAAGAAACACCATATATTTT.

The chain uses TRBV29-1 and TRBJ2-7, with 8 bases identical to TRBD1. This CDR3 is 13 amino acids long. The V gene's germline CDR1 is SQVTM and CDR2 ANQGSEA. J was trimmed by 7 bases and V by 4 bases; bases with no gene match: 9. CDR3 loop: CSVVGRGRGEQYF. CDR3 sequence (DNA): TGCAGCGTTGTAGGCAGGGGGCGCGGGGAGCAGTACTTC.

The gene calls are TRBV15 and TRBJ2-5; 7 bases line up with TRBD1. The CDR3 consists of 15 residues. The junction had 7 bases not matched to a gene; V was cut back by 3 bases and J by 3 bases. The V gene's germline CDR1 is LNHNV and CDR2 YYDKDF (reference sequence). CDR3 loop: CATSSDRDRKETQYF. The CDR3, as DNA: TGTGCCACCAGCAGCGACCGGGACAGAAAAGAGACCCAGTACTTC.

The rearrangement joins TRBV4-1 to TRBJ1-1, with 10 bases fitting TRBD1. CDR1 is MGHRA and CDR2 is YSYEKL in the germline V gene. The junction had 15 bases not matched to a gene; V was cut back by 4 bases and J by 10 bases. The CDR3 sequence is 16 residues long. As DNA, the CDR3 is TGCGCCAGCAGCCTGACGACAGGGGGCCACACTGATGGAGCTTTCTTT. Its translation: CASSLTTGGHTDGAFF.

This chain connects TRBV19 to TRBJ2-6; D call uncertain. The V gene's germline CDR1 is LNHDA and CDR2 SQIVND (reference sequence). The CDR3 spans 15 residues. V shed 3 bases and J shed 3 bases, with 9 bases lying between them. CDR3: CASSIRVYGANVLTF. CDR3 bases: TGTGCCAGTAGTATTCGGGTATATGGGGCCAACGTCCTGACTTTC.

Of note for this clone: An end of the junction does not agree with germline; a read error may underlie this. The chain is built from TRBV6-1 and TRBJ2-2; TRBD2 agrees at 8 bases. Germline V lookup: CDR1 MNHNS, CDR2 SASEGT. The CDR3 totals 15 residues. CDR3 DNA sequence: TGTGCCAGCAGGGAAGCGGGAGCGAACACCGGGGAGCTGTTTTTT. This gives the protein CASREAGANTGELFF.

The J gene is TRBJ2-1, the V gene TRBV29-1, with 7 bases lining up with TRBD2. This CDR3 spans 13 amino acids. CDR1 is SQVTM and CDR2 is ANQGSEA in the germline V gene. J gave up 9 bases and V 7 bases, and 12 bases lay outside the gene matches. The chain's CDR3 is CSGETSSYGEQFF. As DNA, the CDR3 is TGCAGCGGTGAGACTAGCTCTTACGGTGAGCAGTTCTTC.